Below, 14 T cell receptor beta chains from the same sample are listed, as sequenced in a study of control samples from healthy donors and cancer patients. Here immunoSEQ multiplex PCR was the method, and the copy in TCRdb shows in-frame clones only, minus some. The sample shows about 70,000 clones, about 95% of them seen only once. The sequencing sample was made of blood. The source is a woman in her twenties or thirties in good health.

This chain uses TRBV12-3 or TRBV12-4 with TRBJ2-5; no firm D call. The CDR3 sequence is 13 residues long. Trimming cost V 3 bases and J 2 bases, with 7 bases left between them. The chain's CDR3 is CASSFWIQETQYF. Written as DNA, the CDR3 is TGTGCCAGCAGTTTCTGGATTCAAGAGACCCAGTACTTC.

The J gene is TRBJ1-3, the V gene TRBV4-1; TRBD1 matches 7 bases. Germline CDR1 is MGHRA and CDR2 is YSYEKL. The CDR3 is made up of 16 amino acids. V trimming: 0 bases; J trimming: 2 bases; junction bases outside the gene matches: 4. The CDR3 region is CASSQETGLAGNTIYF. In DNA form, the CDR3 reads TGCGCCAGCAGCCAAGAGACAGGGCTTGCTGGAAACACCATATATTTT.

J is TRBJ1-2 and V is TRBV5-1, with D perhaps matching TRBD1 (5 bases). CDR1 and CDR2 from the germline V gene are SGHRS and YFSETQ. The CDR3 spans 13 residues. V was shortened by 0 bases and J by 6 bases, with 9 bases between the two germline ends. CDR3 residues: CASSLVGDDGYTF. The CDR3 DNA is TGCGCCAGCAGCTTGGTGGGGGATGATGGCTACACCTTC.

The chain couples TRBV7-9 to TRBJ2-2; D gene unclear. Deletions cut 5 bases from V and 7 bases from J, with 8 bases between. CDR3 length: 12 amino acids. Germline V lookup: CDR1 SEHNR, CDR2 FQNEAQ (reference sequence). The CDR3 spells CASSLMGGELFF. CDR3 DNA sequence: TGTGCCAGCAGCCTGATGGGCGGGGAGCTGTTTTTT.

CDR3 nucleotides: TGTGCCAGTAGTACCCGACTGCGTAGCGGGGGGGACAATGAGCAGTTCTTC. Protein: CASSTRLRSGGDNEQFF. The chain combines TRBV19 with TRBJ2-1; 11 bases fit TRBD2. CDR1 and CDR2 (germline): LNHDA, SQIVND (reference sequence). The junction had 10 bases not matched to a gene; V was cut back by 4 bases and J by 5 bases. CDR3 length equals 17 residues.

This sequence joins TRBV19 and TRBJ1-5; D gene unclear. V lost 3 bases, J lost 1 base, and 13 bases lay in between. The CDR3 length is 16 residues. Germline V CDR1 and CDR2: LNHDA, SQIVND (reference sequence). The CDR3 loop reads CASSMGRVQSNQPQHF. CDR3 coding DNA: TGTGCCAGTAGTATGGGTCGGGTTCAAAGCAATCAGCCCCAGCATTTT.

The rearrangement uses TRBV5-1 and TRBJ2-3, with 10 bases matching TRBD2. The CDR3 is made up of 14 amino acids. The trim removed 8 bases at V and 5 bases at J, leaving 8 bases unmatched. The V gene's germline CDR1 is SGHRS and CDR2 YFSETQ. The DNA for the CDR3 is TGCGCCAGTAAAGCGGGGGGGCAGGGAGATACGCAGTATTTT. As protein: CASKAGGQGDTQYF.

This rearrangement joins TRBV12-3 or TRBV12-4 to TRBJ1-1; D is unclear. Trimming removed 1 base from V and 4 bases from J, with 7 bases in between. CDR3 length equals 13 residues. CDR3 DNA sequence: TGTGCCAGCAGTTTAGACAGCATCACTGAAGCTTTCTTT. It specifies CASSLDSITEAFF.

The CDR3 region is CASSVSPAEGNTIYF. In DNA, the CDR3 is TGTGCCAGCAGCGTAAGTCCGGCGGAAGGAAACACCATATATTTT. V gene TRBV9 combines with J gene TRBJ1-3; D ambiguous. There are 15 residues in the CDR3. Between the trimmed V and J ends, which lost 1 base and 4 bases, there was a span of 12 bases. Per the germline V gene, CDR1 is SGDLS and CDR2 is YYNGEE.

The CDR3 reads CASRVQGANTEAFF. The CDR3 DNA follows: TGTGCCAGCAGAGTACAGGGTGCGAACACTGAAGCTTTCTTT. The gene calls are TRBV6-5 and TRBJ1-1; weak D call: TRBD1 (6 bases). In germline, CDR1 is MNHEY, CDR2 SVGAGI. Between the trimmed V and J ends, which lost 6 bases and 1 base, there was a span of 12 bases. The CDR3 runs to 14 residues.

This chain uses TRBV6-5 with TRBJ1-1, with unresolved D. This CDR3 comprises 15 residues. Trimming pared 6 bases from V and 6 bases from J, leaving 20 bases between. Germline V CDR1 and CDR2: MNHEY, SVGAGI. This chain's CDR3 is CASRIPIGHPAEAFF. CDR3 bases: TGTGCCAGCAGAATACCGATAGGGCATCCGGCTGAAGCTTTCTTT.

This chain uses TRBV3-1 (or the pseudogene TRBV3-2) with TRBJ1-1; D is perhaps TRBD1 (6 bases). The CDR3 contains 13 residues. Germline CDR1 reads LGHDT; CDR2 reads YNNKEL (reference sequence). Trimming took off 2 bases at V and 5 bases at J, with 9 bases between the two ends. In nucleotides, the CDR3 is TGTGCCAGCAGCCAATTAGGGGGGACTGAAGCTTTCTTT. It codes for CASSQLGGTEAFF.

The chain combines TRBV10-3 with TRBJ2-3; 9 nucleotides match TRBD2. This CDR3 comprises 15 residues. CDR1 ENHRY and CDR2 SYGVKD come from the germline V gene. J lost 1 base, V lost 8 bases, and 7 bases had no gene match. CDR3 loop: CAISPSGDGTDTQYF. The CDR3, as DNA: TGTGCCATCTCCCCTAGCGGGGATGGCACAGATACGCAGTATTTT.

The chain combines TRBV28 with TRBJ1-2, with D unresolved. V gave up 2 bases and J gave up 8 bases, with 12 bases separating them. This CDR3 region has 13 residues. The germline V gene encodes CDR1 MDHEN and CDR2 SYDVKM. The CDR3 loop reads CASSLTRLKGYTF. The CDR3 DNA is TGTGCCAGCAGTTTAACCCGTCTGAAAGGCTACACCTTC.